This section outlines one TCR beta chain sequence together with its context. The sample comes from a study of shared clonotypes between healthy human individuals. Some clones are missing from TCRdb's copy, which holds only in-frame ones; the method was immunoSEQ multiplex PCR. Among around 300,000 clones listed, roughly 84% were seen once. Trimming left V 1 base short and J 3 bases short, with 4 bases between. Looked up from germline, CDR1 is SQVTM and CDR2 is ANQGSEA. CDR3 length: 11 amino acids. This clonotype originated in a young man in good health. Input material: memory CD8+ T cells sorted from blood. Subset given: CD45RO+ cells pooled with CCR7-negative TemRA cells. This chain links TRBV29-1 with TRBJ2-7; D unresolved. The CDR3 is CSVEGVYEQYF. CDR3 nucleotides: TGCAGCGTTGAAGGAGTCTACGAGCAGTACTTC.